This T cell receptor (beta chain) was sequenced during a study of shared clonotypes between healthy human individuals. Study-level points and caveats: Roughly 5% of naive CD4 clonotypes were shared across four donors.

The protocol was immunoSEQ multiplex PCR, while the TCRdb copy is restricted to in-frame clones and leaves out a portion. The sample lists roughly 2 million clones, about 95% occurring once. This clone was counted a few times. Antigen specificity is unknown. CD45RO-negative cells were positively selected for CCR7, leaving out terminally differentiated effector memory CD45RA+ cells. The sequence was collected from a man aged 18-30 years in good health. Sequenced sample: naive CD8+ T cells sorted from blood.

Here the CDR3 DNA reads TGTGCCAGCTCACCCGGAGGCAACAATCAGCCCCAGCATTTT. Amino acids: CASSPGGNNQPQHF. The chain employs TRBV18 and TRBJ1-5; no clear D. The germline gives CDR1 KGHSH, CDR2 LQKENI. V lost 3 bases and J lost 3, with 9 bases in between. CDR3 length: 14 amino acids. Drawing the rest from reference TRBV18 and TRBJ1-5, the complete variable domain is NAGVMQNPRHLVRRRGQEARLRCSPMKGHSHVYWYRQLPEEGLKFMVYLQKENIIDESGMPKERFSAEFPKEGPSILRIQQVVRGDSAAYFCASSPGGNNQPQHFGDGTRLSIL.